The clone carrying this T cell receptor beta chain was counted only a few times. What it binds is unknown. This specimen belongs to a study of T cells in Graves' hyperthyroidism and ophthalmopathy. The wider study: Sampling of peripheral blood happened at initial diagnosis, prior to any treatment. Regarding the study as a whole: In blood, most of the thyroid clonotypes expanded above 0.001 were also present.

The CDR3 regions of TCR beta were amplified from RNA transcripts. When the TCR CDR3 underwent first-round RT-PCR, the HTBI primer set was used. TCRdb called the multiplex PCR reads again in MiXCR, with one record for every CDR3 protein. The data contain over 450,000 distinct CDR3 sequences, around an eighth of them singletons. The V end was cut by 3 bases, the J end by 0 bases, with 4 bases between. Germline values: CDR1 SGHRS, CDR2 YFSETQ. CDR3 length equals 13 residues. Diagnostic decisions used clinical symptoms, serum thyroxine and TRAb, thyroid ultrasound and orbital computed tomography. The V gene is TRBV5-1, the J gene TRBJ2-1, with unresolved D. Sequencing was carried out using blood. The TCR sequence derives from a woman between 18 and 29 years old with Graves' hyperthyroidism. CDR3 sequence reads: CASSSLSYNEQFF. DNA of the CDR3: TGCGCCAGCAGCTCACTCTCCTACAATGAGCAGTTCTTC.